This record looks at one TCR beta chain sequence and its context. Participants had their cohort set by participant-reported clinical history. The CDR3 is 15 amino acids. With V trimmed by 0 bases and J by 4 bases, 4 bases remained unmatched. Germline values: CDR1 ENHRY, CDR2 SYGVKD. The sample belongs to a study of blood T cell repertoires in COVID-19. Turning to the study itself: PBMCs, B-cell-depleted T cells, or T cells provided the cDNA or gDNA that made up the material.

The authors' processing: Amplification of reference gene primers provided the estimated nucleated cell counts. Repertoires were generated with immunoSEQ multiplex PCR, while TCRdb's copy carries only in-frame clones and drops some. Clone size and the V and J calls come from that table; the DNA yielded D and trimming. Of hundreds of thousands of clones in the sample, about nine tenths were seen once. The sample was PBMCs or T cells enriched from blood (not recorded which). The chain links TRBV10-3 to TRBJ2-3; 7 bases agree with TRBD2. The sequence derives from a woman in her thirties or forties who had recovered from COVID-19. The CDR3 coding sequence is TGTGCCATCAGTGAGTCCGGCGGGAGCTCAGATACGCAGTATTTT. Translation: CAISESGGSSDTQYF.